This T cell receptor beta chain was sequenced in a study of T cell changes during pregnancy in multiple sclerosis. Sequenced by immunoSEQ multiplex PCR; TCRdb stores in-frame clones only, minus some. Here the sample spans around 96,000 clones, about 94% being singletons. This material consisted of peripheral blood, taken in the third trimester of pregnancy. The clonotype originates from a female donor with multiple sclerosis, enrolled in a pregnancy study.

This CDR3 reads CASSRRQGSPSYEQYF. The CDR3 nucleotides are TGTGCCAGCAGCCGTCGACAGGGCTCTCCTTCCTACGAGCAGTACTTC. V gene TRBV7-2 combines with J gene TRBJ2-7, with 7 nucleotides matching TRBD1. V gave up 5 bases and J gave up 1 base; unmatched junction bases: 11. Germline CDR1 and CDR2: SGHTA and FQGNSA. The CDR3 loop spans 16 amino acids.